This is a list of T cell receptor beta chains from one sample in a study of cytomegalovirus exposure and HLA in healthy donors. The assay was immunoSEQ multiplex PCR, and TCRdb's table has in-frame clones only and misses some. The data show over 150,000 clones, 60% to 85% seen once. The sample consisted of PBMCs. The receptors here all came from a male donor in good health and CMV-seronegative. Both conserved end residues are part of each CDR3.

cdr3_aa,j_call,v_call
CASSLTGGQGQPQHF,TRBJ1-5,TRBV6-5
CASSQDPAGEGGELFF,TRBJ2-2,TRBV4-2
CATSRDGSMSSGANVLTF,TRBJ2-6,TRBV15
CASSVARAGGQSSYNEQFF,TRBJ2-1,TRBV9
CASSVQGSSVVPGYTF,TRBJ1-2,TRBV6-1
CASSLGEGPNEKLFF,TRBJ1-4,TRBV7-2
CASSDELASSTGELFF,TRBJ2-2,TRBV28
CASRDRNIQYF,TRBJ2-4,TRBV11-2
CASSIIAGGYEQYF,TRBJ2-7,TRBV19
CASSSPGVGLAGRDTQYF,TRBJ2-3,TRBV5-4
CASSITGGSRETQYF,TRBJ2-5,TRBV7-2
CASSSGQTLDYTF,TRBJ1-2,TRBV19
CASRLSSYEQYF,TRBJ2-7,TRBV28
CASSQVQGRNQPQHF,TRBJ1-5,TRBV4-1
CASSLAGGVLFGTQYF,TRBJ2-5,TRBV5-1